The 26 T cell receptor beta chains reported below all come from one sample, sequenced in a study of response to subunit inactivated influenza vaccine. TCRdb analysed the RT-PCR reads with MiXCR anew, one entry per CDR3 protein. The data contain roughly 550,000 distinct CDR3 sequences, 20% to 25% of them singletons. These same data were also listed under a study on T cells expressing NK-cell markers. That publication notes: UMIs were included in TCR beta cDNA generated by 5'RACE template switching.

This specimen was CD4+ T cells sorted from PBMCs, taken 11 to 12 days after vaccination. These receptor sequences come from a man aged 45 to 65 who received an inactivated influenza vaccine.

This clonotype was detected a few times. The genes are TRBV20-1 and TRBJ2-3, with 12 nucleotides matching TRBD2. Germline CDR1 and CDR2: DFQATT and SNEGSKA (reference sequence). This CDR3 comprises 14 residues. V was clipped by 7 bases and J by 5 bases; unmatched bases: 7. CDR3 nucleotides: TGCAGTGTTCGGGCTAGCGGGGGGGTAGATACGCAGTATTTT. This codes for CSVRASGGVDTQYF.

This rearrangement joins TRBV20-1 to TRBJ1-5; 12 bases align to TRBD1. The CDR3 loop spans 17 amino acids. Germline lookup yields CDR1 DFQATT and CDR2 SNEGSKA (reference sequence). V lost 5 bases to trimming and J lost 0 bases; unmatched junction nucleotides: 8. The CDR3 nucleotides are TGCAGTGCTGTAAGTGGGACAGGGGGCAATAGCAATCAGCCCCAGCATTTT. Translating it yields CSAVSGTGGNSNQPQHF.

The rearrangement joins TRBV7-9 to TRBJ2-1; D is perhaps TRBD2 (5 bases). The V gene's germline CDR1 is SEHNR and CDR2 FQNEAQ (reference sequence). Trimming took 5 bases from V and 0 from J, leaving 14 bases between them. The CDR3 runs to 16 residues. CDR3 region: CASSISAPASYNEQFF. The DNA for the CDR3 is TGTGCCAGCAGCATTAGCGCGCCGGCCTCCTACAATGAGCAGTTCTTC.

DNA for the CDR3: TGTGCCAGCAGCCCTACTACAGGGTACAATGAGCAGTTCTTC. Amino acids: CASSPTTGYNEQFF. This chain uses TRBV7-9 with TRBJ2-1; the D gene is possibly TRBD1 (6 bases). The CDR3 extends over 14 amino acids. V was trimmed by 5 bases and J by 4 bases, leaving 12 bases between them. Looked up from germline, CDR1 is SEHNR and CDR2 is FQNEAQ (reference sequence).

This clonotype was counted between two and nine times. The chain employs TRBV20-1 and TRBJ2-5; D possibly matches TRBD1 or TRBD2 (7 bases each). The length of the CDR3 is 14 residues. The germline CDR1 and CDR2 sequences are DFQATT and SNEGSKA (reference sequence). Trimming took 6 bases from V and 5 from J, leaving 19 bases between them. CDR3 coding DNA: TGCAGTGCCCGGGGAGGGGGCCGGAGGGAGACCCAGTACTTC. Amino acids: CSARGGGRRETQYF.

Here the CDR3 DNA reads TGTGCCAGCAGCTTAGCGAATCGGGGGGATACGCAGTATTTT. This sequence encodes CASSLANRGDTQYF. The V and J genes are TRBV7-2 and TRBJ2-3; maybe TRBD2 (6 bases). The CDR3 has 14 residues. The germline V gene has CDR1 SGHTA and CDR2 FQGNSA. V was pared by 0 bases and J by 6 bases, with 10 bases between.

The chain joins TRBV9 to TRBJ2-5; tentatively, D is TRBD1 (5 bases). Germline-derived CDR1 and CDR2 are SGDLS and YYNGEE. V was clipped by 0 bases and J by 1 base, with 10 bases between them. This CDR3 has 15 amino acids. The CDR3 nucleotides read TGTGCCAGCAGCGTAGCTGCAGGGCCCCAAGAGACCCAGTACTTC. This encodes CASSVAAGPQETQYF.

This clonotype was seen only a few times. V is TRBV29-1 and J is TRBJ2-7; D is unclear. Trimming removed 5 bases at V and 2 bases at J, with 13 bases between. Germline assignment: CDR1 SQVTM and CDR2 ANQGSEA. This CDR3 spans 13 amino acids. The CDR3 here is CSVIGPNTYEQYF. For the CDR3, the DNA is TGCAGCGTTATTGGCCCGAACACCTACGAGCAGTACTTC.

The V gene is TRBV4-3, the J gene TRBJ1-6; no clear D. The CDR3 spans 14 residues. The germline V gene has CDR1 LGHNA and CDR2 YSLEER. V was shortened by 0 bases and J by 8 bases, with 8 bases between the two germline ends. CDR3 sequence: CASSQDLAYSPLHF. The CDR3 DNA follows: TGCGCCAGCAGCCAAGATCTTGCTTATTCACCCCTCCACTTT.

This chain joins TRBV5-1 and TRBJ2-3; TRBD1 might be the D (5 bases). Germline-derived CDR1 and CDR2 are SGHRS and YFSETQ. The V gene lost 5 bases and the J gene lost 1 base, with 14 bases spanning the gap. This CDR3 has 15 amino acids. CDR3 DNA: TGCGCCAGCAGGGAAGGGGTTGGCGGCACAGATACGCAGTATTTT. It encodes CASREGVGGTDTQYF. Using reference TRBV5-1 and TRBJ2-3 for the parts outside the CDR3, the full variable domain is KAGVTQTPRYLIKTRGQQVTLSCSPISGHRSVSWYQQTPGQGLQFLFEYFSETQRNKGNFPGRFSGRQFSNSRSEMNVSTLELGDSALYLCASREGVGGTDTQYFGPGTRLTVL.

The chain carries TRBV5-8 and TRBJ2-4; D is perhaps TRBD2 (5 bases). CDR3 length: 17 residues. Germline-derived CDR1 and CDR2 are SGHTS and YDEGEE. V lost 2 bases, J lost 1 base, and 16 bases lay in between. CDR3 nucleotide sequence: TGTGCCAGCAGCTTCGGCGGGTCCTTGGCGGCCAAAAACATTCAGTACTTC. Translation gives CASSFGGSLAAKNIQYF.

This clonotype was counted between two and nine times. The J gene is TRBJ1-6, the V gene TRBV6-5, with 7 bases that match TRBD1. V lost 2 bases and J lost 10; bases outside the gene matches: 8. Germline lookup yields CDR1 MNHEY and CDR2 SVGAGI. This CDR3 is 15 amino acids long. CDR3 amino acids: CASSYTGEGESPLHF. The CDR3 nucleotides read TGTGCCAGCAGTTACACAGGGGAAGGAGAATCACCCCTCCACTTT.

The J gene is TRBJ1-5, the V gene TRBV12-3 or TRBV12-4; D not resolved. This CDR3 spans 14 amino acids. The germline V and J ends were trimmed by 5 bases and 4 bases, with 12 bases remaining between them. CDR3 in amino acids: CASSRTARNQPQHF. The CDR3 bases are TGTGCCAGCAGTCGGACCGCACGAAATCAGCCCCAGCATTTT.

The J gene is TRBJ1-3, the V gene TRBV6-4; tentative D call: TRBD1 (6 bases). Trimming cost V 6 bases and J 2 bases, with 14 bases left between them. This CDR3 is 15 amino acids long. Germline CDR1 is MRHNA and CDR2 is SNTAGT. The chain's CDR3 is CASSQTGLPGNTIYF. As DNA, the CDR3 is TGTGCCAGCAGCCAAACAGGGCTCCCTGGAAACACCATATATTTT.

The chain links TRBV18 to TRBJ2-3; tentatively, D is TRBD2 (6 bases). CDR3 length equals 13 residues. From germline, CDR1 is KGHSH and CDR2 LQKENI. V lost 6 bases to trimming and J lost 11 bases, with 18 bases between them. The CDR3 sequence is CASSLKGGLWQYF. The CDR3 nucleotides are TGTGCCAGCTCGCTCAAGGGAGGATTATGGCAGTATTTT.

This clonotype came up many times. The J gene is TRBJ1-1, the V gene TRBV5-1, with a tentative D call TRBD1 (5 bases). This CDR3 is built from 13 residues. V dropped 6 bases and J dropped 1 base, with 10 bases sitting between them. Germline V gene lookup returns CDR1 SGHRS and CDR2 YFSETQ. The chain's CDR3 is CASKGTGNTEAFF. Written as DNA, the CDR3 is TGCGCCAGCAAGGGGACGGGGAACACTGAAGCTTTCTTT.

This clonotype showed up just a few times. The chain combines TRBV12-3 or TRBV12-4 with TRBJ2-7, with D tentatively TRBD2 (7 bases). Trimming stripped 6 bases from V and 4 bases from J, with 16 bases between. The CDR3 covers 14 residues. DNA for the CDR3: TGTGCCAGCAGCTTTGGGGGGGCAGATTACGAGCAGTACTTC. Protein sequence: CASSFGGADYEQYF.

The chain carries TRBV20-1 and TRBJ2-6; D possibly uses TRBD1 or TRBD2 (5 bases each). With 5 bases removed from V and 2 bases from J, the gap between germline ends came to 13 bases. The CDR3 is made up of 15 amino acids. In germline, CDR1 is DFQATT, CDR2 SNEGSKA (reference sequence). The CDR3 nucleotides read TGCAGTGCTGGAGGTTGGGGGACTGGGGCCAACGTCCTGACTTTC. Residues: CSAGGWGTGANVLTF.

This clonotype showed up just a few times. CDR3 amino acids: CASSQVYLRDSYEQYF. The CDR3 DNA reads as TGCGCCAGCAGCCAAGTGTATCTCCGGGACTCCTACGAGCAGTACTTC. This chain connects TRBV4-1 to TRBJ2-7; D perhaps matches TRBD2 (5 bases). With 1 base removed from V and 0 bases from J, the gap between germline ends came to 13 bases. Germline V gene lookup returns CDR1 MGHRA and CDR2 YSYEKL. This CDR3 spans 16 amino acids.

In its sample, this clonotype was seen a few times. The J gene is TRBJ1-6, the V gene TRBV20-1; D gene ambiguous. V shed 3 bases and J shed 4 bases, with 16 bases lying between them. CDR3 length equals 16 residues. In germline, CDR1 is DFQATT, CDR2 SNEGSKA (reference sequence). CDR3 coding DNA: TGCAGTGCTAGGAAACCGACGGGAAATTATAATTCACCCCTCCACTTT. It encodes CSARKPTGNYNSPLHF.

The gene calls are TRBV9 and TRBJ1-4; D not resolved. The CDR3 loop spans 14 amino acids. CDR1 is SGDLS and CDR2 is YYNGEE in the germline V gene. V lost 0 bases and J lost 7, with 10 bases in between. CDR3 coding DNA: TGTGCCAGCAGCGTAGGAGGGCTCGGTGAAAAACTGTTTTTT. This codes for CASSVGGLGEKLFF. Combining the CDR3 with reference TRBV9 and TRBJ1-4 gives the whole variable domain DSGVTQTPKHLITATGQRVTLRCSPRSGDLSVYWYQQSLDQGLQFLIQYYNGEERAKGNILERFSAQQFPDLHSELNLSSLELGDSALYFCASSVGGLGEKLFFGSGTQLSVL.

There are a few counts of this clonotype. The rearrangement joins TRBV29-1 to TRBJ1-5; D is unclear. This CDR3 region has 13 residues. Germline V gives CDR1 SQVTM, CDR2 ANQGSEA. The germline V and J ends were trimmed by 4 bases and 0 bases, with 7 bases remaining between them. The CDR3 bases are TGCAGCGTTGGGGAGAGTAGCAATCAGCCCCAGCATTTT. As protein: CSVGESSNQPQHF.

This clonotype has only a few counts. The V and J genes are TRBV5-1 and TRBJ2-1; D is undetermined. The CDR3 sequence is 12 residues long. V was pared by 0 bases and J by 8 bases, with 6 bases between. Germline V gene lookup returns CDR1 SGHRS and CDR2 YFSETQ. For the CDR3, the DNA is TGCGCCAGCAGCTTGGGGTCCGATGAGCAGTTCTTC. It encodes CASSLGSDEQFF.

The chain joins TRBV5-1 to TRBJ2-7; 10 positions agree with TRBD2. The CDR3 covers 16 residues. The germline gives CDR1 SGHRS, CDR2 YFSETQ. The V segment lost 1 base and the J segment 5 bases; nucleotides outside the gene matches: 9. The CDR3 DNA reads TGCGCCAGCAGCTTGTTGGCTAGCGGGAGCGGCGACGAGCAGTACTTC. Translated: CASSLLASGSGDEQYF.

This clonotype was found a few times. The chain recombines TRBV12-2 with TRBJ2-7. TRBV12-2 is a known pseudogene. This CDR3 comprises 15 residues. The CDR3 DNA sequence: TGTGCAAGTCGCTTAAGCGTGTCTCAGTCCTACGAGCAGTACTTC. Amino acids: CASRLSVSQSYEQYF.

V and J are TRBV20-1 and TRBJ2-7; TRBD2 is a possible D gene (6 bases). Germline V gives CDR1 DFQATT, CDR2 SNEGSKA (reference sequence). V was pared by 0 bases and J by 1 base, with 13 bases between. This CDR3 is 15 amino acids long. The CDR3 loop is CSARDSSGGSYEQYF. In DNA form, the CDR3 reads TGCAGTGCTAGAGATTCCAGCGGAGGGTCCTACGAGCAGTACTTC.